This T cell receptor beta chain was captured by sequencing in a study of CD8+CD57+ T cells in acquired aplastic anemia. Genomic DNA constituted the template upon which TCR beta VDJ and CDR3 profiling was performed. TCRdb redid the calling of the reads with MiXCR, one entry per CDR3 protein. Of 30,000 to 40,000 distinct CDR3 sequences in the sample, 76% are singletons; the top ten hold over 20%. This clonotype came up many times. Sequencing was carried out using sorted CD4+, CD8+, or CD8+CD57+ T cells (not recorded which) from PBMCs. The receptor comes from a human donor in good health, serving as a control.

This chain's CDR3 is CASNQGDTGELFF. CDR3 bases: TGTGCCAGCAATCAGGGGGACACCGGGGAGCTGTTTTTT. The genes are TRBV6-2 or TRBV6-3 and TRBJ2-2; 7 nucleotides align to TRBD1. Germline V gene lookup returns CDR1 MNHEY and CDR2 SVGEGT. V was pared by 7 bases and J by 3 bases, with 2 bases of the junction left unmatched. This CDR3 spans 13 amino acids.